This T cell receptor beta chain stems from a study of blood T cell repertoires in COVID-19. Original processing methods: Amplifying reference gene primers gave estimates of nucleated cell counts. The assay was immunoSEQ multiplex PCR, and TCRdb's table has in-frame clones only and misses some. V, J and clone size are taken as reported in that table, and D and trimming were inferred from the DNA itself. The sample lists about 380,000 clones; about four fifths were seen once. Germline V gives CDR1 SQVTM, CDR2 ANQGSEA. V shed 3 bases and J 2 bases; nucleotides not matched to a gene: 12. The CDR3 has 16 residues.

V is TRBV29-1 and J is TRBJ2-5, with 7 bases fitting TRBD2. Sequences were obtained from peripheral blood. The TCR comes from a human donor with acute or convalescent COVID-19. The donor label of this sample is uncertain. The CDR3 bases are TGCAGCGTTGACGGCGGGAGTGGGATGCTTCAAGAGACCCAGTACTTC. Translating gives CSVDGGSGMLQETQYF.